This entry is about one T cell receptor beta chain. The table lists this clonotype with many counts. It has no known antigen specificity. Base qualities are not provided; no much larger clone lies one nucleotide away. This entry belongs to a study of T cells after yellow fever vaccination (dated by TCRdb to between 2017 and 2020). Some background on the complete study: The SMART-Seq v4 Ultra Low Input RNA kit was used to prepare libraries from fractions with low cell numbers. Blood was drawn at multiple timepoints before and after primary and secondary immunization, with bulk PBMC replicates and cell subsets isolated. The cohort comprised two healthy male donors, one aged 18 to 30 and one aged 30 to 40 years. Bulk TCR alpha and beta repertoires were sequenced longitudinally to track T-cell clones before and after primary and booster YFV17D yellow fever vaccination.

TCR cDNA was synthesized by 5'RACE template switching, through which a universal primer site and unique molecular identifiers were introduced. cDNA synthesis was primed from both the TCR alpha and TCR beta constant segments. Library amplification involved two PCR steps, and the second step added sample barcodes and sequencing adapters. Sequencing of the libraries was done on either Illumina HiSeq 2500 (2x100 bp) or NovaSeq (2x150 bp). The study's processing was this. Reads were demultiplexed and collapsed into UMI consensus sequences with MIGEC, and V(D)J alignment was performed with MiXCR. Clonotypes responding to the vaccine were identified with edgeR on replicate PBMC samples, with the criteria of FDR below 0.01 and a log2 fold change above 5 up to day 15. Each bulk clonotype was labeled CD4 or CD8 based on which sequenced repertoire, CD4 or CD8, contained the clonotype at higher abundance. TCRdb applied fastp at Q25 and MiXCR to the public reads, then kept only in-frame beta chains. Rows are combined by CDR3 protein, so each entry shows the most common genes and DNA. TCRdb, rather than the study authors, made the V and J calls. The sample table lists some 350,000 distinct CDR3 sequences, roughly 8.7% of them with a count of one. Together, the top ten hold approximately 18% of the sample.

What the work shows at the level of the full study, not this receptor alone: After the booster, most clones that had expanded after primary vaccination were detected again (around 97% of CD4 and around nine tenths of CD8), suggesting broad maintenance of memory. The study included only two donors, which limits how far the findings can be generalized. Compared with the primary T-cell response, the secondary T-cell response was weaker but faster, peaking on day 5 rather than day 15. FACS-sorted repertoires could contain abundant contaminating clonotypes from the bulk population, so computational filtering was required. A small share of clonotypes occurred in both CD4 and CD8 compartments, likely arising from convergent recombination.

Read against the paper, the sample's treatment or condition label means: live attenuated yellow fever vaccine strain. At each blood-draw timepoint, two biological replicates of bulk PBMCs were obtained. A standard Ficoll-Paque protocol was used to isolate PBMCs from peripheral blood. TriZol was used to extract RNA from bulk PBMCs, from CD4 and CD8 fractions, and from dextramer-positive and dextramer-negative fractions. Here the sequenced sample was PBMCs, taken on the day of the first yellow fever vaccination. This receptor was obtained from a man aged 18 to 30 who received the YFV17D yellow fever vaccine.

The DNA reads TGTGCCAGTGAGGGCCTAAGGGCCGGGGAGCTGTTTTTT. Its protein reads: CASEGLRAGELFF. The chain employs TRBV3-1 and TRBJ2-2, and TRBD2 may be the D gene, going by 5 matching bases. There are 13 amino acids in the CDR3, from cysteine to phenylalanine inclusive. The kept DNA is CDR3 alone, 39 bases in frame from the first base. The V and J ends are trimmed by 9 bases and 6 bases, leaving 14 bases between them. Looking up the germline V gene (reference sequence) yields CDR1 LGHDT and CDR2 YNNKEL.